This passage covers 4 T cell receptor beta chains from one sample sequenced in a study of cytomegalovirus exposure and HLA in healthy donors. The PCR had 60 Vbeta and 13 Jbeta primers. The assay was immunoSEQ multiplex PCR, and TCRdb's table has in-frame clones only and misses some. The sample records more than 95,000 clones, 75% being singletons. Sequencing used PBMCs. The receptors originated from a middle-aged man in good health and CMV-seronegative.

The V gene is TRBV10-1, the J gene TRBJ2-7, with D maybe TRBD2 (5 bases). V was shortened by 2 bases and J by 6 bases, with 17 bases between the two germline ends. Looked up from germline, CDR1 is WNHNN and CDR2 is SYGVQD (reference sequence). This CDR3 is built from 15 residues. This CDR3 reads CASSEDASGLIEQYF. The CDR3 DNA reads TGCGCCAGCAGTGAGGACGCATCGGGATTAATCGAGCAGTACTTC.

V usage is TRBV7-6 and J usage is TRBJ2-3, with 10 bases matching TRBD2. The V and J ends lost 3 bases and 3 bases, in that order; junction bases with no gene match: 0. The CDR3 is 14 residues long. Germline V gene lookup returns CDR1 SGHVS and CDR2 FNYEAQ. In nucleotides, the CDR3 is TGTGCCAGCAGCTTGACTAGCGGGACAGATACGCAGTATTTT. This sequence encodes CASSLTSGTDTQYF.

V is TRBV21-1 and J is TRBJ2-7; the table's D call of TRBD2 was not tested on the DNA. TRBV21-1 is a pseudogene segment. This CDR3 contains 16 residues. CDR3 DNA sequence: TGTGCCAGCAAAAGGGCCCCGGCGGAGGTAGTATACGAGCAGTACTTC. Encoded protein: CASKRAPAEVVYEQYF.

This chain uses TRBV7-8 with TRBJ1-3; weak D call: TRBD1 (5 bases). CDR3 length: 17 residues. Trimming took off 1 base at V and 3 bases at J, with 16 bases between the two ends. Germline V CDR1 and CDR2: SGHVS, FQNEAQ. The CDR3 region is CASSLVVTGGGGNTIYF. The CDR3 bases are TGTGCCAGCAGCTTAGTTGTCACCGGGGGTGGTGGAAACACCATATATTTT.